This record covers a single TCR beta chain. Its antigen is currently not known. No base quality information exists; no much larger clone differs at one position. V is cut by 1 base and J by 1 base, and the space between the germline ends is 7 bases. The germline V gene encodes CDR1 SGHVS and CDR2 FQNEAQ. The CDR3 runs 14 amino acids, cysteine and phenylalanine included. CDR3 DNA only is kept here, 42 bases in frame from base 1. This sample stems from a study of cytomegalovirus exposure and HLA in healthy donors (dated by TCRdb to the late 2010s). Study-wide context: According to a later analysis, one platform produced both the 110 or so validation repertoires and the 700 or so repertoires of the first cohort. A separate validation cohort of roughly 130 different subjects was used in addition to the 666-subject first cohort. The study was designed to test whether signatures of past pathogen exposure could be identified by cataloging public T cell receptors. To predict cytomegalovirus infection status, the study combined high-throughput TCR immunosequencing, statistical association of individual TCRs with disease status, and machine learning. What the study reported, not specific to this receptor: It was suggested by the authors that the approach could potentially be generalized to other disease states and immunological phenotypes. All 120 or so repertoires were used to score co-occurrence in the validation cohort in a later analysis, because that analysis had no HLA typing for the cohort. Three of the identified cytomegalovirus-associated TCR beta chains were confirmed in vitro to be specific for cytomegalovirus antigens. While some public TCRs were present in many individuals, most TCR sequences turned up only very rarely across donors. Of the cluster scores, 94% were above 0 in a later analysis, which found that TCRs clustered in the first cohort also tended to co-occur in the 95 to 150 validation repertoires. The classifier was reported to diagnose cytomegalovirus status with high specificity and sensitivity in both the original and validation cohorts. In the study, around 160 TCR beta chains were listed as associated with cytomegalovirus.

The donors were included in the validation cohort of over a hundred subjects, a group kept apart from the roughly 730-subject first cohort. To prepare the library, the immunoSEQ multiplex PCR assay was applied. For the original study's pipeline: To diagnose cytomegalovirus status from the catalog of TCR beta chain sequences, a statistical classification framework was built. TCRdb carries this immuneACCESS record with in-frame sequences only. Its versions omit some clonotypes, under half of them owing to an unresolved V gene in the studies checked, with the rest unexplained. V and J calls and clone size come straight from that table; D and trimming were deduced from the DNA. Here the sample has about 250,000 clones; roughly nine tenths occur a single time. Around 12% of the sample rests with the top ten.

This receptor chain uses TRBV7-8 and TRBJ1-1; a confident D gene designation cannot be given. Sequenced material: PBMCs. The receptor was isolated from a man aged 18 to 35 in good health and CMV-seropositive. The CDR3 protein sequence reads: CASSLETANTEAFF. The DNA reads as follows: TGTGCCAGCAGCTTAGAGACGGCGAACACTGAAGCTTTCTTT.